Listed below are T cell receptor beta chains from one sample, sequenced in a study of read filtering for tumor transcriptome and immune sequencing. TCRdb independently ran MiXCR on the reads; one entry per CDR3 protein. The table includes tens of thousands of distinct CDR3 sequences, less than 25% detected once. The sequenced material came from a population of CD138-negative cells sorted from bone marrow. The receptors were sampled from a donor older than 35 with multiple myeloma. CDR3s include the opening cysteine and the closing phenylalanine or tryptophan. The order of the fields is J gene, D gene, clone size, CDR3 length, V gene, CDR3 DNA, CDR3 protein. A D gene is named only where the DNA matches it firmly. Size tells how often a clone was seen (once, few, many) or the class of an expanded clone, and some rows leave it out.

j_call: TRBJ2-5; d_call: TRBD2; clone_size: NA; cdr3_length: 17; v_call: TRBV20-1; cdr3_nt: TGCAGTGCTAGGGCTGCTGGACTAGCGGGAGGGCCGGGGACCCAGTACTTC; cdr3_aa: CSARAAGLAGGPGTQYF
j_call: TRBJ1-2; d_call: NA; clone_size: many; cdr3_length: 16; v_call: TRBV6-6; cdr3_nt: TGTGCCAGCAGTTCCCCGGGACTATCCTTAAACTATGGCTACACCTTC; cdr3_aa: CASSSPGLSLNYGYTF
j_call: TRBJ2-2; d_call: NA; clone_size: many; cdr3_length: 12; v_call: TRBV29-1; cdr3_nt: TGCAGCGTTGGGCGGACCACCGGGGAGCTGTTTTTT; cdr3_aa: CSVGRTTGELFF
j_call: TRBJ1-1; d_call: NA; clone_size: NA; cdr3_length: 15; v_call: TRBV29-1; cdr3_nt: TGCAGCGTTGAAGCGTGGGGGGGGTTGAACACTGAAGCCTTCTTT; cdr3_aa: CSVEAWGGLNTEAFF
j_call: TRBJ1-5; d_call: TRBD1; clone_size: NA; cdr3_length: 14; v_call: TRBV29-1; cdr3_nt: TGCAGCGTTGGGGGGACAGCAAGCAATCAGCCCCAGCATTTT; cdr3_aa: CSVGGTASNQPQHF
j_call: TRBJ2-2; d_call: NA; clone_size: many; cdr3_length: 17; v_call: TRBV3-1; cdr3_nt: TGTGCCAGCAGCCGACAAGAGATCCGGTTTGTAGCCGGGGAGCTGTTTTTT; cdr3_aa: CASSRQEIRFVAGELFF
j_call: TRBJ1-1; d_call: NA; clone_size: many; cdr3_length: 13; v_call: TRBV6-1; cdr3_nt: TGTGCCACCTCCGGGACGGCCGTGGTTGAAGCTTTCTTT; cdr3_aa: CATSGTAVVEAFF
j_call: TRBJ2-2; d_call: TRBD2; clone_size: many; cdr3_length: 15; v_call: TRBV7-3; cdr3_nt: TGTGCCAGCAGTATCTGGGGAGGGCCGAACGGGGAGCTGTTTTTT; cdr3_aa: CASSIWGGPNGELFF
j_call: TRBJ2-3; d_call: NA; clone_size: NA; cdr3_length: 13; v_call: TRBV7-8; cdr3_nt: TGTGCCAGCAGCTTTGACTCCACAGATACGCAGTATTTT; cdr3_aa: CASSFDSTDTQYF
j_call: TRBJ2-5; d_call: NA; clone_size: NA; cdr3_length: 13; v_call: TRBV3-1; cdr3_nt: TGTGCCAGCAGCTCCTTGTCCGGAGGCACCCAGTGCTTC; cdr3_aa: CASSSLSGGTQCF
j_call: TRBJ2-3; d_call: TRBD1; clone_size: many; cdr3_length: 13; v_call: TRBV20-1; cdr3_nt: TGCGCGACCCATGGACAGGACACAGATACGCAGTATTTT; cdr3_aa: CATHGQDTDTQYF
j_call: TRBJ1-2; d_call: TRBD1; clone_size: NA; cdr3_length: 15; v_call: TRBV5-4; cdr3_nt: TGTGCCAGCAGCTGGGGGACAGGGGTTCACTATGGCTACACCTTC; cdr3_aa: CASSWGTGVHYGYTF
j_call: TRBJ1-1; d_call: TRBD1; clone_size: many; cdr3_length: 15; v_call: TRBV7-9; cdr3_nt: TGTGCCAGCAGGGATTCCGGGACAGGGGCCACTGAAGCTTTCTTT; cdr3_aa: CASRDSGTGATEAFF
j_call: TRBJ2-6; d_call: NA; clone_size: many; cdr3_length: 14; v_call: TRBV28; cdr3_nt: TGTGCCAGCAGTGAGTCCGGTGGGGCCAACGTCCTGACTTTC; cdr3_aa: CASSESGGANVLTF
j_call: TRBJ1-1; d_call: TRBD1; clone_size: many; cdr3_length: 13; v_call: TRBV6-1; cdr3_nt: TGTGCCAGCAGTGAGCCGGGACAGAGAAAAGCTTTCTTT; cdr3_aa: CASSEPGQRKAFF
j_call: TRBJ2-7; d_call: TRBD1; clone_size: few; cdr3_length: 14; v_call: TRBV5-1; cdr3_nt: TGCGCCAGCAGCCCGACAGGGAGCGGATACGAGCAGTACTTC; cdr3_aa: CASSPTGSGYEQYF
j_call: TRBJ2-7; d_call: TRBD1; clone_size: many; cdr3_length: 13; v_call: TRBV6-6; cdr3_nt: TGTGCCAGCAGTTACCGGACAGGGGACGAGCAGTACTTC; cdr3_aa: CASSYRTGDEQYF
j_call: TRBJ2-1; d_call: NA; clone_size: NA; cdr3_length: 16; v_call: TRBV7-9; cdr3_nt: TGTGCCAGCAGCTTAGGGCGTAGAAGCTCCTACGATGAGCAGTTCTTC; cdr3_aa: CASSLGRRSSYDEQFF